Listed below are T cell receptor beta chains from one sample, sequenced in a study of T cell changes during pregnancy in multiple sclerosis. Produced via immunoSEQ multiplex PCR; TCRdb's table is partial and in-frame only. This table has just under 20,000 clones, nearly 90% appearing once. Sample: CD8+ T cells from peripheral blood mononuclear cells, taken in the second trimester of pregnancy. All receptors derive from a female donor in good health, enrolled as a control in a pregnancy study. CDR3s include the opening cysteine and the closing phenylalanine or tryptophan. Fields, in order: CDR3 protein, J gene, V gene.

CDR3 protein: CASSYLGQGDNSPLHF
J gene: TRBJ1-6
V gene: TRBV6-5

CDR3 protein: CASSQDMIGGQFF
J gene: TRBJ2-1
V gene: TRBV4-1

CDR3 protein: CASASGGAGDTQYF
J gene: TRBJ2-3
V gene: TRBV9

CDR3 protein: CASSQEAWAYNSPLHF
J gene: TRBJ1-6
V gene: TRBV4-1

CDR3 protein: CASSTRDRADEQYF
J gene: TRBJ2-7
V gene: TRBV27

CDR3 protein: CASTPLGQGYEQYF
J gene: TRBJ2-7
V gene: TRBV6-5

CDR3 protein: CASSFKGQGSEQYF
J gene: TRBJ2-7
V gene: TRBV27

CDR3 protein: CASSLALTAGNTIYF
J gene: TRBJ1-3
V gene: TRBV7-9

CDR3 protein: CASSAGTGVPDTQYF
J gene: TRBJ2-3
V gene: TRBV6-5

CDR3 protein: CASTLGEGNSPLHF
J gene: TRBJ1-6
V gene: TRBV6-1

CDR3 protein: CASSLTGLAGGPNEQFF
J gene: TRBJ2-1
V gene: TRBV19

CDR3 protein: CASSLAGGKYEQYF
J gene: TRBJ2-7
V gene: TRBV6-5

CDR3 protein: CASSHDWRASTDTQYF
J gene: TRBJ2-3
V gene: TRBV21-1

CDR3 protein: CASTFGDSPTDTQYF
J gene: TRBJ2-3
V gene: TRBV6-6

CDR3 protein: CASSDSTSGGDEQFF
J gene: TRBJ2-1
V gene: TRBV6-4

CDR3 protein: CASSPLAGGPYEQYF
J gene: TRBJ2-7
V gene: TRBV5-8

CDR3 protein: CASSGPPPSGDGTDTQYF
J gene: TRBJ2-3
V gene: TRBV25-1

CDR3 protein: CASNREGSGTDTQYF
J gene: TRBJ2-3
V gene: TRBV9

CDR3 protein: CASSPTVATEAFF
J gene: TRBJ1-1
V gene: TRBV5-1

CDR3 protein: CASSLVTTKNIQYF
J gene: TRBJ2-4
V gene: TRBV11-1

CDR3 protein: CASSPRGAGRIETQYF
J gene: TRBJ2-5
V gene: TRBV9

CDR3 protein: CASSGGGLAGGGRSYNEQFF
J gene: TRBJ2-1
V gene: TRBV7-6

CDR3 protein: CASSEGDRGGEKLFF
J gene: TRBJ1-4
V gene: TRBV6-1

CDR3 protein: CASGDTLYEQYF
J gene: TRBJ2-7
V gene: TRBV19

CDR3 protein: CASSLSGGRLNEQYF
J gene: TRBJ2-5
V gene: TRBV27

CDR3 protein: CASSSGFATEAFF
J gene: TRBJ1-1
V gene: TRBV9

CDR3 protein: CASSLGQGAQPQHF
J gene: TRBJ1-5
V gene: TRBV5-6

CDR3 protein: CASSDRGEPTDTQYF
J gene: TRBJ2-3
V gene: TRBV6-1

CDR3 protein: CSVWGTRPYEQYF
J gene: TRBJ2-7
V gene: TRBV29-1

CDR3 protein: CASSEFPRPSNQPQHF
J gene: TRBJ1-5
V gene: TRBV25-1

CDR3 protein: CASSSWGRQETQYF
J gene: TRBJ2-5
V gene: TRBV27

CDR3 protein: CASSWGQGTGELFF
J gene: TRBJ2-2
V gene: TRBV27

CDR3 protein: CASSLAGRNQPQHF
J gene: TRBJ1-5
V gene: TRBV27

CDR3 protein: CASNGRGSNQPQHF
J gene: TRBJ1-5
V gene: TRBV6-6

CDR3 protein: CASSAGQQYNEQFF
J gene: TRBJ2-1
V gene: TRBV6-1

CDR3 protein: CAISDPSEKLETQYF
J gene: TRBJ2-5
V gene: TRBV10-3

CDR3 protein: CASSPAGQPQHF
J gene: TRBJ1-5
V gene: TRBV4-2

CDR3 protein: CSVDSTLPPYNEQFF
J gene: TRBJ2-1
V gene: TRBV29-1

CDR3 protein: CASSLGLAGGEQFF
J gene: TRBJ2-1
V gene: TRBV28

CDR3 protein: CASSQSHPSYEQYF
J gene: TRBJ2-7
V gene: TRBV16

CDR3 protein: CASSWGTGLGSEAFF
J gene: TRBJ1-1
V gene: TRBV5-6

CDR3 protein: CASSFNRGPYYEQYF
J gene: TRBJ2-7
V gene: TRBV5-1

CDR3 protein: CASTPQGALGELFF
J gene: TRBJ2-2
V gene: TRBV27

CDR3 protein: CASSDEQGPYNEQFF
J gene: TRBJ2-1
V gene: TRBV5-6

CDR3 protein: CASSELAGSYNEQFF
J gene: TRBJ2-1
V gene: TRBV6-1

CDR3 protein: CASTPLAGVYEQYF
J gene: TRBJ2-7
V gene: TRBV27

CDR3 protein: CASSKRDRVSQVDGYTF
J gene: TRBJ1-2
V gene: TRBV21-1

CDR3 protein: CASSLPGTGTNEKLFF
J gene: TRBJ1-4
V gene: TRBV5-1

CDR3 protein: CASSPLPRGGEQYF
J gene: TRBJ2-7
V gene: TRBV7-9

CDR3 protein: CASSRTGTSGNEQFF
J gene: TRBJ2-1
V gene: TRBV6-4

CDR3 protein: CASSPPTGAYEQYF
J gene: TRBJ2-7
V gene: TRBV28

CDR3 protein: CASSQDMELAGEETQYF
J gene: TRBJ2-5
V gene: TRBV4-2

CDR3 protein: CASSLGSNNQPQHF
J gene: TRBJ1-5
V gene: TRBV27

CDR3 protein: CAAIYPQGLGTEAFF
J gene: TRBJ1-1
V gene: TRBV6-5

CDR3 protein: CASSSLRGGSGNTIYF
J gene: TRBJ1-3
V gene: TRBV11-3